Listed here are 32 T cell receptor beta chains from one sample, sequenced in a study of regulatory T cells in long-lasting Graves disease. Described time point: newly diagnosed GD, antithyroid drugs for less than 3 months. From RNA extracted from PBMCs, the TCR library was made. Arm-PCR of CDR3 regions and iRepertoire HTBI primers were used to build TCR beta libraries. TCRdb itself ran the multiplex PCR reads through MiXCR, one entry per CDR3 protein. The sample records some 320,000 distinct CDR3 sequences, over 15% being singletons. Material: peripheral blood mononuclear cells (PBMCs), obtained at new diagnosis, from a patient treated with antithyroid drugs. All receptors derive from a female donor with Graves disease.

This clonotype was detected many times. The chain carries TRBV7-8 and TRBJ1-5; no reliable D call. V lost 1 base to trimming and J lost 5 bases, with 3 bases between them. This CDR3 contains 12 residues. Germline V gene data show CDR1 as SGHVS and CDR2 as FQNEAQ. The CDR3 here is CASSLDYQPQHF. CDR3 coding DNA: TGTGCCAGCAGCTTAGATTATCAGCCCCAGCATTTT.

This clonotype occurred many times. The chain combines TRBV18 with TRBJ2-4, with 10 bases fitting TRBD2. Looked up from germline, CDR1 is KGHSH and CDR2 is LQKENI. There are 15 residues in the CDR3. Germline trimming cut 0 bases from V and 7 bases from J; bases unmatched to any gene: 3. In DNA form, the CDR3 reads TGTGCCAGCTCACCACCCAGCGGGAGGGATAACATTCAGTACTTC. It encodes CASSPPSGRDNIQYF.

This clonotype occurred many times. This chain uses TRBV2 with TRBJ1-2, with 7 bases aligning to TRBD1. Germline V lookup: CDR1 SNHLY, CDR2 FYNNEI. V lost 3 bases, J lost 2 bases, and 3 bases stayed unmatched. The CDR3 totals 14 residues. As DNA, the CDR3 is TGTGCCAGCAGTGAGGGACAGAGAAACTATGGCTACACCTTC. Translating it yields CASSEGQRNYGYTF.

The sample holds many counts of this clonotype. The chain is built from TRBV5-1 and TRBJ2-7; TRBD2 matches at 7 bases. This CDR3 spans 15 amino acids. The germline V gene encodes CDR1 SGHRS and CDR2 YFSETQ. V shed 0 bases and J 3 bases; nucleotides not matched to a gene: 6. This CDR3 reads CASSLGAGAGYEQYF. CDR3 sequence (DNA): TGCGCCAGCAGCTTGGGGGCGGGAGCCGGCTACGAGCAGTACTTC. The whole variable domain, remainder taken from reference TRBV5-1 and TRBJ2-7, is KAGVTQTPRYLIKTRGQQVTLSCSPISGHRSVSWYQQTPGQGLQFLFEYFSETQRNKGNFPGRFSGRQFSNSRSEMNVSTLELGDSALYLCASSLGAGAGYEQYFGPGTRLTVT.

Ten or more counts support this clonotype. This chain connects TRBV11-3 to TRBJ1-4; D possibly corresponds to TRBD1 (5 bases). This CDR3 is 17 amino acids long. Germline CDR1 and CDR2: SGHNT and YENEEA. V was clipped by 3 bases and J by 5 bases, with 19 bases between them. The CDR3 sequence is CASSFTDRLDPNEKLFF. In nucleotides, the CDR3 is TGTGCCAGCAGCTTCACCGACAGACTGGATCCAAATGAAAAACTGTTTTTT.

The chain has TRBV7-9 and TRBJ1-4, with D possibly matching TRBD1 (5 bases). CDR3 length: 16 amino acids. From germline, CDR1 is SEHNR and CDR2 FQNEAQ (reference sequence). Trimming removed 2 bases from V and 7 bases from J, with 17 bases in between. This CDR3 is CASSLRFGGGGEKLFF. The DNA of the CDR3 is TGTGCCAGCAGCTTACGATTCGGGGGTGGTGGTGAAAAACTGTTTTTT.

Concerning this clonotype itself: A much larger clone is a single base away; this may be a read error. This chain connects TRBV12-5 to TRBJ2-1; 10 bases are shared with TRBD2. Per germline, CDR1 LGHNT and CDR2 FRNRAP. The CDR3 runs 16 residues. The CDR3 is CASVLSLAGELNEQLF. Here the CDR3 DNA reads TGTGCTAGTGTTCTCTCTCTAGCGGGAGAACTCAATGAGCAGCTCTTC.

This clonotype was picked up a small number of times. The V and J genes are TRBV7-9 and TRBJ1-1, with TRBD1 matching 10 bases. Germline CDR1 reads SEHNR; CDR2 reads FQNEAQ (reference sequence). This CDR3 has 14 residues. V shed 5 bases, J shed 5 bases, and the junction held 5 bases outside the gene matches. CDR3 in amino acids: CASSQTGGLTEAFF. The CDR3 DNA is TGTGCCAGCAGCCAGACAGGGGGCCTAACTGAAGCTTTCTTT.

This clonotype was counted at least ten times. The genes are TRBV28 and TRBJ2-5; D assignment may be TRBD1 or TRBD2 (5 bases each). Trimming removed 0 bases from V and 2 bases from J, with 7 bases in between. Germline values: CDR1 MDHEN, CDR2 SYDVKM. The length of the CDR3 is 14 residues. Written as DNA, the CDR3 is TGTGCCAGCAGTTTATGGGGACGGCAAGAGACCCAGTACTTC. This translates into CASSLWGRQETQYF.

There are a few counts of this clonotype. CDR3 in DNA: TGCAGTGCTAGAGAGGCGGGGACTCTGTACGAGCAGTACTTC. Residues: CSAREAGTLYEQYF. V is TRBV20-1 and J is TRBJ2-7; TRBD2 might be the D (6 bases). Per the germline V gene, CDR1 is DFQATT and CDR2 is SNEGSKA (reference sequence). V was clipped by 0 bases and J by 4 bases, with 13 bases between them. The CDR3 is 14 amino acids.

Points on this clonotype: A much larger clone differs by one base, so this may be a read error. This rearrangement joins TRBV2 to TRBJ2-1; D uncertain. The CDR3 totals 16 residues. The V end was cut by 5 bases, the J end by 10 bases, with 24 bases between. Germline CDR1 reads SNHLY; CDR2 reads FYNNEI. CDR3 sequence (DNA): TGTGCCAGCAGTTTGCTCAATCCTACAAGAACATACGAGCAGTTCTTC. This translates into CASSLLNPTRTYEQFF.

This chain uses TRBV6-1 with TRBJ2-5, with 8 positions matching TRBD2. V dropped 8 bases and J dropped 1; count of bases not matched to a gene: 3. The CDR3 is 13 amino acids. CDR1 MNHNS and CDR2 SASEGT come from the germline V gene. DNA of the CDR3: TGTGCCAGCCGGGCGGGAGGCCAAGAGACCCAGTACTTC. Translated, it gives CASRAGGQETQYF.

The chain combines TRBV20-1 with TRBJ2-3; 7 bases are shared with TRBD1. CDR3 length: 15 residues. The J segment lost 0 bases and the V segment lost 1 base, leaving 4 bases of the junction unmatched. Germline V gives CDR1 DFQATT, CDR2 SNEGSKA (reference sequence). The CDR3: CSARGGTVSTDTQYF. In nucleotides, the CDR3 is TGCAGTGCTAGAGGGGGGACAGTTAGCACAGATACGCAGTATTTT.

The V call is TRBV10-2, the J call TRBJ2-1, with unresolved D. Near its end, the DNA agrees better with TRBJ2-7, so the J call may be wrong. CDR1 WSHSY and CDR2 SAAADI come from the germline V gene. The CDR3 spans 17 residues. The CDR3 DNA follows: TGCGCCACCAAGGCCCAAGTTCCCACAAGCTCCTACAATGAGCAGTACTTC. This codes for CATKAQVPTSSYNEQYF.

This chain joins TRBV5-1 and TRBJ2-3; TRBD2 matches at 10 bases. This CDR3 spans 16 amino acids. V gave up 0 bases and J gave up 2 bases; unmatched junction bases: 3. Germline CDR1 SGHRS, CDR2 YFSETQ. CDR3 amino acids: CASSLELAGITDTQYF. CDR3 DNA: TGCGCCAGCAGCTTGGAACTAGCGGGGATCACAGATACGCAGTATTTT.

This clonotype was seen repeatedly, ten times or more. The chain has TRBV5-1 and TRBJ1-2; perhaps TRBD1 as D (5 bases). CDR1 SGHRS and CDR2 YFSETQ come from the germline V gene. The germline V and J ends were trimmed by 3 bases and 4 bases, with 13 bases remaining between them. The CDR3 spans 14 residues. The CDR3 loop is CASSWGGDGYGYTF. The CDR3 coding sequence is TGCGCCAGCAGCTGGGGGGGGGACGGCTATGGCTACACCTTC.

This chain joins TRBV24-1 and TRBJ1-1, with 7 bases aligning to TRBD1. The CDR3 consists of 13 residues. With 9 bases clipped from V and 1 base from J, the junction kept 4 bases outside the gene matches. Germline V gene sequence: CDR1 KGHDR, CDR2 SFDVKD. CDR3 DNA sequence: TGTGCCACCCGAGGGACAGCGAACACTGAAGCTTTCTTT. Protein sequence: CATRGTANTEAFF.

This clonotype was observed many times. The chain recombines TRBV5-1 with TRBJ2-7, with D possibly being TRBD2 (5 bases). CDR3 length: 16 residues. V was trimmed by 0 bases and J by 7 bases, leaving 20 bases between them. Germline CDR1 and CDR2: SGHRS and YFSETQ. The CDR3 DNA reads TGCGCCAGCAGCTTGGTGGTCGGGCGGGCCCTTGGAGAGCAGTACTTC. Protein product: CASSLVVGRALGEQYF. Full variable domain (outside the CDR3, taken from reference TRBV5-1 and TRBJ2-7): KAGVTQTPRYLIKTRGQQVTLSCSPISGHRSVSWYQQTPGQGLQFLFEYFSETQRNKGNFPGRFSGRQFSNSRSEMNVSTLELGDSALYLCASSLVVGRALGEQYFGPGTRLTVT.

This clonotype was detected many times. V usage is TRBV19 and J usage is TRBJ1-5; a weak D match, TRBD1 (6 bases). The CDR3 totals 13 residues. Germline V gene lookup returns CDR1 LNHDA and CDR2 SQIVND (reference sequence). Deletions cut 10 bases from V and 5 bases from J, with 15 bases between. The CDR3 sequence is CATRRGADQPQHF. The CDR3 region has the DNA TGTGCCACCCGACGGGGGGCAGATCAGCCCCAGCATTTT.

This clonotype was picked up many times. The chain links TRBV28 to TRBJ1-4; 7 bases are a match to TRBD1. CDR3 size: 15 residues. V dropped 2 bases and J dropped 5; count of bases not matched to a gene: 5. Germline V lookup: CDR1 MDHEN, CDR2 SYDVKM. Written as DNA, the CDR3 is TGTGCCAGCAGTTTAGAAGACAGGGCAAATGAAAAACTGTTTTTT. Its translation is CASSLEDRANEKLFF.

The sample holds many counts of this clonotype. The chain couples TRBV5-6 to TRBJ1-2; D is unresolved. The germline gives CDR1 SGHDT, CDR2 YYEEEE. The CDR3 is made up of 15 amino acids. The ends were cut back, 4 bases at V and 4 bases at J, with 17 bases in the middle. The CDR3, as DNA: TGTGCCAGCAGCCTATCGCCGGGAGTGGGCTATGGCTACACCTTC. Its translation: CASSLSPGVGYGYTF.

The chain has TRBV27 and TRBJ1-1, with D uncertain. The length of the CDR3 is 14 residues. Trimming removed 6 bases from V and 1 base from J, with 12 bases in between. The germline V gene encodes CDR1 MNHEY and CDR2 SMNVEV (reference sequence). CDR3 sequence: CASRPVPANTEAFF. The CDR3 nucleotides are TGTGCCAGCAGGCCAGTCCCAGCGAACACTGAAGCTTTCTTT.

This clonotype was detected many times. This chain links TRBV14 with TRBJ2-1; 9 positions match TRBD2. The CDR3 runs 20 residues. Trimming cost V 0 bases and J 2 bases; bases outside gene matches: 14. Germline V gives CDR1 SGHDN, CDR2 FVKESK. The CDR3 nucleotides are TGTGCCAGCAGCCAAGATGAAACCACCGCAAGGACTAGCGCCTACAATGAGCAGTTCTTC. Protein: CASSQDETTARTSAYNEQFF. Complete variable domain (other parts from reference TRBV14 and TRBJ2-1): EAGVTQFPSHSVIEKGQTVTLRCDPISGHDNLYWYRRVMGKEIKFLLHFVKESKQDESGMPNNRFLAERTGGTYSTLKVQPAELEDSGVYFCASSQDETTARTSAYNEQFFGPGTRLTVL.

This clonotype was seen a handful of times. Possible read error: a much larger clone is one base away. The chain is built from TRBV2 and TRBJ2-7; no clear D gene. There are 12 residues in the CDR3. The V gene's germline CDR1 is SNHLY and CDR2 FYNNEI. CDR3 sequence reads: CASRTDSYEQCF. The CDR3 nucleotides are TGTGCCAGCAGGACTGACTCCTACGAGCAGTGCTTC.

This clonotype was recorded at least ten times. This rearrangement joins TRBV2 to TRBJ2-7, with 7 positions matching TRBD2. Germline trimming cut 7 bases from V and 3 bases from J; bases unmatched to any gene: 6. CDR1 is SNHLY, CDR2 FYNNEI, per germline. The CDR3 is 13 residues long. Here the CDR3 DNA reads TGTGCCAGCATCCTAGCGGAGGACTACGAGCAGTACTTC. Translated, it gives CASILAEDYEQYF. The full variable domain, rest sourced from reference TRBV2 and TRBJ2-7, is EPEVTQTPSHQVTQMGQEVILRCVPISNHLYFYWYRQILGQKVEFLVSFYNNEISEKSEIFDDQFSVERPDGSNFTLKIRSTKLEDSAMYFCASILAEDYEQYFGPGTRLTVT.

Details on this clonotype: Being one base from a much bigger clone, this may be a read error. The V call is TRBV10-2, the J call TRBJ2-1, with 14 bases matching TRBD2. J was trimmed by 12 bases and V by 8 bases; bases with no gene match: 6. The CDR3 is 13 residues long. Germline lookup yields CDR1 WSHSY and CDR2 SAAADI. The CDR3: CASEGLAGAAQFF. DNA for the CDR3: TGCGCCAGCGAGGGACTAGCGGGAGCAGCGCAGTTCTTC.

This clonotype was recorded a few times. CDR3 protein: CAWRNGRRYNEQFF. For the CDR3, the DNA is TGTGCCTGGAGGAACGGGAGACGCTACAATGAGCAGTTCTTC. V gene TRBV30 combines with J gene TRBJ2-1; D may be TRBD2 (6 bases). The germline V gene encodes CDR1 GTSNPN and CDR2 SVGIG (reference sequence). The CDR3 runs to 14 residues. V lost 3 bases to trimming and J lost 3 bases, with 12 bases between them.

This clonotype has a handful of counts. This rearrangement joins TRBV18 to TRBJ1-6; D not certain. V shed 6 bases and J shed 7 bases, with 19 bases lying between them. The germline gives CDR1 KGHSH, CDR2 LQKENI. The CDR3 is made up of 16 amino acids. CDR3 DNA: TGTGCCAGCTCCCTTTCGGCTCGGTCGGGGAATTCACCCCTCCACTTT. It codes for CASSLSARSGNSPLHF.

This clonotype was detected ten times or more. The rearrangement links TRBV2 to TRBJ2-3, with D uncertain. In germline, CDR1 is SNHLY, CDR2 FYNNEI. The V gene lost 6 bases and the J gene lost 5 bases, with 6 bases spanning the gap. CDR3 size: 11 residues. The CDR3 DNA follows: TGTGCCAGCAGGCGACTAGATACGCAGTATTTT. It yields the protein CASRRLDTQYF.

V usage is TRBV18 and J usage is TRBJ2-3, with D perhaps assigned TRBD1 or TRBD2 (5 bases each). V was shortened by 11 bases and J by 5 bases, with 20 bases between the two germline ends. The CDR3 contains 14 residues. Germline values: CDR1 KGHSH, CDR2 LQKENI. In DNA form, the CDR3 reads TGTGCCTGGGGGTGGTCTAGCAGCCAAGATACGCAGTATTTT. This encodes CAWGWSSSQDTQYF.

This clonotype was counted many times. This chain connects TRBV12-3 or TRBV12-4 to TRBJ1-1, with a weak D call TRBD1 (5 bases). This CDR3 spans 13 amino acids. V was pared by 2 bases and J by 3 bases, with 7 bases between. The CDR3 is CASSLKGDTEAFF. CDR3 nucleotide sequence: TGTGCCAGCAGTTTAAAAGGGGACACTGAAGCTTTCTTT.

This clonotype appeared many times. The rearrangement joins TRBV12-3 or TRBV12-4 to TRBJ2-3; D is unclear. The V and J ends lost 3 bases and 6 bases respectively, with 10 bases between them. This CDR3 is built from 13 residues. DNA of the CDR3: TGTGCCAGCAGTTTGGGCTTCCTGGATACGCAGTATTTT. Protein sequence: CASSLGFLDTQYF.